The 30 T cell receptor beta chains listed next were all sequenced from one sample in a study of T-cell reconstitution after alpha-beta-depleted transplantation in children. Preparation of the TCRbeta library involved a method that used unique molecular identifiers. TCRdb re-called the PCR reads through MiXCR, storing one row per CDR3 protein. Of about 200,000 distinct CDR3 sequences in the sample, under 20% are singletons; the top ten hold about 45%. The material sequenced was PBMCs, mostly from graft donor cells, taken 360 days after TCRalphabeta/CD19-depleted stem cell transplant. Source of these receptors: a male patient aged 2-15 years who had a stem cell transplant for acute lymphoblastic leukemia, so the T cells may come from the graft donor.

This clonotype was seen a handful of times. The V gene is TRBV5-4, the J gene TRBJ1-2; no clear D. V lost 0 bases to trimming and J lost 7 bases, with 10 bases between them. CDR3 size: 13 residues. Germline V gene sequence: CDR1 SGHNT, CDR2 YYREEE (reference sequence). The CDR3 protein is CASSLGRPSGYTF. CDR3 sequence (DNA): TGTGCCAGCAGCTTGGGGCGGCCCTCTGGCTACACCTTC.

V is TRBV16 and J is TRBJ2-7, with 7 bases lining up with TRBD1. The CDR3 length is 14 residues. Per the germline V gene, CDR1 is KGHSY and CDR2 is FQNENV. V was clipped by 2 bases and J by 0 bases; unmatched bases: 1. In nucleotides, the CDR3 is TGTGCCAGCAGCCAAGGGACAGACTCCTACGAGCAGTACTTC. This encodes CASSQGTDSYEQYF.

This clonotype was recorded a few times. This chain links TRBV7-3 with TRBJ1-6; D possibly corresponds to TRBD1 (6 bases). The CDR3 is 15 residues long. The germline V and J ends were trimmed by 4 bases and 3 bases, with 10 bases remaining between them. Germline V gene sequence: CDR1 SGHTA, CDR2 FQGTGA. CDR3 loop: CASSSQGGYNSPLHF. The CDR3 coding sequence is TGTGCCAGCAGCTCACAGGGAGGCTATAATTCACCCCTCCACTTT.

The chain links TRBV5-1 to TRBJ2-3, with D perhaps matching TRBD1 or TRBD2 (6 bases each). The CDR3 has 14 amino acids. Germline CDR1 reads SGHRS; CDR2 reads YFSETQ. Trimming took 4 bases from V and 0 from J, leaving 9 bases between them. CDR3 DNA sequence: TGCGCCAGCAGCCAGGGGACTAGCACAGATACGCAGTATTTT. Its translation: CASSQGTSTDTQYF.

Here the CDR3 DNA reads TGTGCCAGCAGCGTAGATGGACTTAGGCATCAGCCCCAGCATTTT. Translation: CASSVDGLRHQPQHF. This chain joins TRBV9 and TRBJ1-5; D gene unclear. CDR3 size: 15 residues. Trimming cost V 0 bases and J 5 bases, with 12 bases left between them. CDR1 SGDLS and CDR2 YYNGEE come from the germline V gene.

V usage is TRBV4-1 and J usage is TRBJ2-7; 7 bases fit TRBD1. The CDR3 covers 14 residues. The germline V gene has CDR1 MGHRA and CDR2 YSYEKL. Trimming took 2 bases from V and 5 from J; bases not matched to a gene: 6. The DNA for the CDR3 is TGCGCCAGCAGCCAAATTGGGCAGGGGGACGAGCAGTACTTC. Its translation is CASSQIGQGDEQYF.

CDR3 DNA sequence: TGTGCCAGCAGTTGGGGGGTCTCTGGAAACACCATATATTTT. It translates to CASSWGVSGNTIYF. The chain couples TRBV6-5 to TRBJ1-3; perhaps TRBD1 as D (5 bases). V was trimmed by 4 bases and J by 0 bases, leaving 7 bases between them. Germline values: CDR1 MNHEY, CDR2 SVGAGI. The CDR3 has 14 amino acids.

This chain joins TRBV6-1 and TRBJ2-2; D is unresolved. The V and J ends lost 8 bases and 1 base respectively, with 11 bases between them. CDR3 length: 14 residues. Germline V gene sequence: CDR1 MNHNS, CDR2 SASEGT. Here the CDR3 reads CASSHVQNTGELFF. CDR3 bases: TGTGCCAGCTCTCACGTCCAGAACACCGGGGAGCTGTTTTTT.

This clonotype was observed a handful of times. V gene TRBV6-5 combines with J gene TRBJ2-3; TRBD1 matches 7 bases. The CDR3 has 15 amino acids. In germline, CDR1 is MNHEY, CDR2 SVGAGI. The J segment lost 3 bases and the V segment lost 0 bases, leaving 3 bases of the junction unmatched. CDR3 loop: CASSYSNRGTDTQYF. As DNA, the CDR3 is TGTGCCAGCAGTTACTCAAACAGGGGTACAGATACGCAGTATTTT.

The chain combines TRBV30 with TRBJ2-1, with a weak D call TRBD2 (7 bases). The CDR3 sequence is 15 residues long. Looked up from germline, CDR1 is GTSNPN and CDR2 is SVGIG (reference sequence). Trimming left V 0 bases short and J 1 base short, with 10 bases between. As DNA, the CDR3 is TGTGCCTGGAGTGTGGGGGGGCGGTCCTACAATGAGCAGTTCTTC. Its translation is CAWSVGGRSYNEQFF.

J is TRBJ2-1 and V is TRBV27; D is unresolved. Trimming took off 5 bases at V and 4 bases at J, with 9 bases between the two ends. The CDR3 consists of 13 residues. Germline V gene sequence: CDR1 MNHEY, CDR2 SMNVEV (reference sequence). CDR3 sequence (DNA): TGTGCCAGCAGTCTAAAGGAATACAATGAGCAGTTCTTC. This encodes CASSLKEYNEQFF.

This clonotype was found a few times. The chain recombines TRBV5-1 with TRBJ2-5, with 9 bases aligning to TRBD1. V dropped 4 bases and J dropped 5; count of bases not matched to a gene: 9. CDR1 and CDR2 (germline): SGHRS, YFSETQ. The CDR3 length is 15 residues. DNA of the CDR3: TGCGCCAGCAGCATTTTACAGGGGGCCGGGGAGACCCAGTACTTC. This translates into CASSILQGAGETQYF. The full variable domain, in which reference TRBV5-1 and TRBJ2-5 provide the parts outside the CDR3, is KAGVTQTPRYLIKTRGQQVTLSCSPISGHRSVSWYQQTPGQGLQFLFEYFSETQRNKGNFPGRFSGRQFSNSRSEMNVSTLELGDSALYLCASSILQGAGETQYFGPGTRLLVL.

This clonotype showed up just a few times. This rearrangement joins TRBV24-1 to TRBJ2-3, with D unclear. V lost 3 bases and J lost 1, with 7 bases in between. This CDR3 has 14 amino acids. Germline V gene data show CDR1 as KGHDR and CDR2 as SFDVKD. CDR3 amino acids: CATSDTDRTDTQYF. CDR3 coding DNA: TGTGCCACCAGTGATACAGACCGCACAGATACGCAGTATTTT.

This chain connects TRBV10-3 to TRBJ2-2, with D possibly called TRBD1 or TRBD2 (5 bases each). This CDR3 region has 14 residues. Trimming stripped 1 base from V and 2 bases from J, with 5 bases between. Germline CDR1 ENHRY, CDR2 SYGVKD. For the CDR3, the DNA is TGTGCCATCAGTGAGTGGGACAACACCGGGGAGCTGTTTTTT. It codes for CAISEWDNTGELFF.

This sequence joins TRBV5-6 and TRBJ2-1, with TRBD2 matching over 8 bases. Germline-derived CDR1 and CDR2 are SGHDT and YYEEEE. The J segment lost 8 bases and the V segment lost 9 bases, leaving 22 bases of the junction unmatched. This CDR3 is 17 amino acids long. CDR3 coding DNA: TGTGCCAACACCCTCCTACCCGGACTAGCAGTTGACCATGAGCAGTTCTTC. It yields the protein CANTLLPGLAVDHEQFF.

The chain carries TRBV3-1 and TRBJ2-7, with D possibly being TRBD1 (6 bases). The CDR3 spans 15 residues. V lost 4 bases and J 1 base, leaving 14 bases between the germline ends. Germline loops: CDR1 LGHDT, CDR2 YNNKEL (reference sequence). The CDR3 DNA reads TGTGCCAGCAGCCTCCGCCAGGGGAAGTCCTACGAGCAGTACTTC. As protein: CASSLRQGKSYEQYF.

Only a few counts were recorded for this clonotype. V is TRBV12-3 or TRBV12-4 and J is TRBJ2-1; 7 nucleotides line up with TRBD2. With 3 bases clipped from V and 1 base from J, the junction kept 3 bases outside the gene matches. The CDR3 covers 15 residues. DNA for the CDR3: TGTGCCAGCAGTTTCGACGGGGGGTCCTACAATGAGCAGTTCTTC. Translated: CASSFDGGSYNEQFF.

In this sample, this clonotype turned up a few times. The CDR3 coding sequence is TGTGCCAGCAGCTCTACAGGTGACCAAGAGACCCAGTACTTC. Residues: CASSSTGDQETQYF. The genes are TRBV7-2 and TRBJ2-5, with D maybe TRBD1 (5 bases). The germline CDR1 and CDR2 sequences are SGHTA and FQGNSA. The CDR3 contains 14 residues. V was pared by 4 bases and J by 0 bases, with 9 bases between.

Only a few counts were recorded for this clonotype. The chain recombines TRBV5-1 with TRBJ1-6; D is uncertain. This CDR3 has 14 amino acids. V lost 5 bases and J lost 8, with 14 bases in between. Germline V gene lookup returns CDR1 SGHRS and CDR2 YFSETQ. The chain's CDR3 is CASRPLREDSPLHF. CDR3 nucleotide sequence: TGCGCCAGCAGACCCCTGAGGGAGGATTCACCCCTCCACTTT. Full variable domain (remainder filled in from reference TRBV5-1 and TRBJ1-6): KAGVTQTPRYLIKTRGQQVTLSCSPISGHRSVSWYQQTPGQGLQFLFEYFSETQRNKGNFPGRFSGRQFSNSRSEMNVSTLELGDSALYLCASRPLREDSPLHFGNGTRLTVT.

The chain is built from TRBV5-5 and TRBJ1-2; TRBD1 is a possible D gene (6 bases). The CDR3 is 13 residues long. Germline CDR1 is SGHKS and CDR2 is YYEKEE (reference sequence). Trimming stripped 4 bases from V and 8 bases from J, with 15 bases between. The CDR3 is CASSLGTSRGYTF. CDR3 DNA: TGTGCCAGCAGCCTAGGGACATCCAGGGGCTACACCTTC.

Only a few counts were recorded for this clonotype. The gene calls are TRBV5-6 and TRBJ2-1; D not certain. CDR3 length: 12 amino acids. V was clipped by 2 bases and J by 7 bases, with 7 bases between them. Germline assignment: CDR1 SGHDT and CDR2 YYEEEE. This CDR3 reads CASSFRWNEQFF. As DNA, the CDR3 is TGTGCCAGCAGCTTCCGCTGGAATGAGCAGTTCTTC.

The chain is built from TRBV20-1 and TRBJ2-1; D uncertain. Trimming took off 4 bases at V and 0 bases at J, with 13 bases between the two ends. Germline assignment: CDR1 DFQATT and CDR2 SNEGSKA (reference sequence). The CDR3 runs to 15 residues. The CDR3 sequence is CSATLRYSSYNEQFF. CDR3 coding DNA: TGCAGTGCTACCCTTCGCTACAGCTCCTACAATGAGCAGTTCTTC.

This rearrangement joins TRBV10-3 to TRBJ2-7; TRBD1 matches 7 bases. Germline V gene sequence: CDR1 ENHRY, CDR2 SYGVKD. After removal of 0 bases from V and 3 bases from J, the junction contained 5 bases not matched to a gene. This CDR3 is built from 15 residues. Here the CDR3 DNA reads TGTGCCATCAGTGAGTCAACAGGGGAACACTACGAGCAGTACTTC. As protein: CAISESTGEHYEQYF.

The rearrangement links TRBV7-9 to TRBJ1-5, with TRBD1 matching over 7 bases. Looked up from germline, CDR1 is SEHNR and CDR2 is FQNEAQ (reference sequence). After removal of 4 bases from V and 3 bases from J, the junction contained 6 bases not matched to a gene. CDR3 size: 15 residues. DNA of the CDR3: TGTGCCAGCAGCTCTGGGGGACAGCACAATCAGCCCCAGCATTTT. This gives the protein CASSSGGQHNQPQHF.

The chain combines TRBV12-3 or TRBV12-4 with TRBJ1-5; 9 bases line up with TRBD1. J was trimmed by 8 bases and V by 4 bases; bases with no gene match: 9. The CDR3 is 15 residues long. CDR3 nucleotides: TGTGCCAGCAGTTGGGGGACAGGGCCCTCTGAGCCCCAGCATTTT. As protein: CASSWGTGPSEPQHF.

This clonotype was observed at least ten times. The CDR3 DNA is TGTGCCAGCAGCCACCCCGGGACTAGCTCCTACAATGAGCAGTTCTTC. Amino acid sequence: CASSHPGTSSYNEQFF. The chain carries TRBV7-8 and TRBJ2-1; 8 bases are shared with TRBD2. V lost 5 bases, J lost 0 bases, and 6 bases stayed unmatched. The CDR3 runs to 16 residues. Germline V gene sequence: CDR1 SGHVS, CDR2 FQNEAQ.

This clonotype was seen many times. This chain links TRBV7-9 with TRBJ2-1, with 8 bases identical to TRBD2. Germline V CDR1 and CDR2: SEHNR, FQNEAQ (reference sequence). The CDR3 is 16 amino acids. With V trimmed by 5 bases and J by 6 bases, 12 bases remained unmatched. CDR3 DNA: TGTGCCAGCAGCCTACCTGTGGGACTAGTCGTCAATGAGCAGTTCTTC. This translates into CASSLPVGLVVNEQFF.

This clonotype has a handful of counts. The V and J genes are TRBV12-3 or TRBV12-4 and TRBJ2-1, with a weak D call TRBD2 (5 bases). V was shortened by 0 bases and J by 5 bases, with 8 bases between the two germline ends. This CDR3 spans 14 amino acids. The CDR3 reads CASSLAGADNEQFF. Written as DNA, the CDR3 is TGTGCCAGCAGTTTAGCGGGAGCGGACAATGAGCAGTTCTTC.

V gene TRBV7-9 combines with J gene TRBJ2-7; possibly TRBD1 for D (5 bases). Trimming shortened V by 8 bases and J by 2 bases, and 19 bases separated the two germline ends. The CDR3 contains 15 residues. Germline V gene data show CDR1 as SEHNR and CDR2 as FQNEAQ (reference sequence). CDR3 in DNA: TGTGCCAGCGGCCCAACCGACAGTTCCCCCTACGAGCAGTACTTC. It yields the protein CASGPTDSSPYEQYF. The full variable domain, with the rest looked up from reference TRBV7-9 and TRBJ2-7, is DTGVSQNPRHKITKRGQNVTFRCDPISEHNRLYWYRQTLGQGPEFLTYFQNEAQLEKSRLLSDRFSAERPKGSFSTLEIQRTEQGDSAMYLCASGPTDSSPYEQYFGPGTRLTVT.

This clonotype was observed at least ten times. This chain joins TRBV5-1 and TRBJ2-5; D gene unclear. With 0 bases removed from V and 7 bases from J, the gap between germline ends came to 4 bases. The germline gives CDR1 SGHRS, CDR2 YFSETQ. The CDR3 loop spans 11 amino acids. The CDR3 coding sequence is TGCGCCAGCAGCTTGGAGGGGACCCAGTACTTC. Residues: CASSLEGTQYF.